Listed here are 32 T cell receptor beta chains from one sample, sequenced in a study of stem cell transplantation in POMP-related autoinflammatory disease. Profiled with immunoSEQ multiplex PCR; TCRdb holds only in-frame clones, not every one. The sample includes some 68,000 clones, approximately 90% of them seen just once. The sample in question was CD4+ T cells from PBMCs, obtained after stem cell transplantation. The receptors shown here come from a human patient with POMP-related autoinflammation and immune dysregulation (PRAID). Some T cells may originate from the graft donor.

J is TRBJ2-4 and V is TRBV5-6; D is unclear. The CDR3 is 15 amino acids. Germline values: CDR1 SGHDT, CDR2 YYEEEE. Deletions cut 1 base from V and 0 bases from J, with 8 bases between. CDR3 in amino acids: CASSLMRLAKNIQYF. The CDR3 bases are TGTGCCAGCAGCTTGATGCGGCTAGCCAAAAACATTCAGTACTTC.

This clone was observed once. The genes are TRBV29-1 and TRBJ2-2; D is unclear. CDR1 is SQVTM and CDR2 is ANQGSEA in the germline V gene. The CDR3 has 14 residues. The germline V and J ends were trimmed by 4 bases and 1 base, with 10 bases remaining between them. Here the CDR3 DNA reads TGCAGCGTTGCGCAGGTGATGAACACCGGGGAGCTGTTTTTT. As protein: CSVAQVMNTGELFF.

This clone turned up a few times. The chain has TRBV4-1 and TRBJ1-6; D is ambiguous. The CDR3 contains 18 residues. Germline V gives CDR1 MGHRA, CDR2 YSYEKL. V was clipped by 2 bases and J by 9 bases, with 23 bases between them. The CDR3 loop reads CASSQMAPPQGFFSPLHF. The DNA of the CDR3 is TGCGCCAGCAGCCAAATGGCACCTCCCCAAGGATTTTTTTCACCCCTCCACTTT.

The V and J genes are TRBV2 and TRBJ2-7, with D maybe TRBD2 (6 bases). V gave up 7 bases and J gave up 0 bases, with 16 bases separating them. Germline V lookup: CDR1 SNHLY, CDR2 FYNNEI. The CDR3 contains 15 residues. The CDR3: CASIPPGLSSYEQYF. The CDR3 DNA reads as TGTGCCAGCATCCCACCGGGACTCAGCTCCTACGAGCAGTACTTC.

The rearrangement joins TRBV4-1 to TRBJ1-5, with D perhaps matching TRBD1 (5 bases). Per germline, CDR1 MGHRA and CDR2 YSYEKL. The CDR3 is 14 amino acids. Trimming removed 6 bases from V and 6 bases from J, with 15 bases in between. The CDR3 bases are TGCGCCAGCAGTAACAGGAAAGTGCTTCAGCCCCAGCATTTT. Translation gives CASSNRKVLQPQHF.

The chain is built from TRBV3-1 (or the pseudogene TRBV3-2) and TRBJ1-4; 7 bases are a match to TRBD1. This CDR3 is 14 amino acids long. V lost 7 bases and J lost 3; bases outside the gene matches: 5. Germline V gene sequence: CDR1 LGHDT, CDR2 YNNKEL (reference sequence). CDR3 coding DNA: TGTGCCAGCACCCCAGACAGGGCTAATGAAAAACTGTTTTTT. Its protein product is CASTPDRANEKLFF.

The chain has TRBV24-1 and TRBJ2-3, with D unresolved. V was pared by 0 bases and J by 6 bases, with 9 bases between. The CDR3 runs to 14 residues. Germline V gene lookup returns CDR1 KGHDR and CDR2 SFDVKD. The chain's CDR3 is CATSDLPVGDTQYF. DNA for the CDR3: TGTGCCACCAGTGATTTGCCGGTCGGGGATACGCAGTATTTT.

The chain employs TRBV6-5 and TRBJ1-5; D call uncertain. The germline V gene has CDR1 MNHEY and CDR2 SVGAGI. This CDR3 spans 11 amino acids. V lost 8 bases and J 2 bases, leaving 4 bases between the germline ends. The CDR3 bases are TGTGCCAGCCAGGGCAATCAGCCCCAGCATTTT. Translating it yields CASQGNQPQHF.

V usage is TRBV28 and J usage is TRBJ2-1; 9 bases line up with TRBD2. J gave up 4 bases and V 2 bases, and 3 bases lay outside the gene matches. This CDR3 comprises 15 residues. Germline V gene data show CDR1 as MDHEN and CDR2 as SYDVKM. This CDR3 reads CASSLAGGGYNEQFF. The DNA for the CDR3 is TGTGCCAGCAGTTTAGCGGGAGGGGGGTACAATGAGCAGTTCTTC.

In DNA form, the CDR3 reads TGTGCCAGCAGCTTTCGTGGAGAGTCTGCGCAGTATTTT. Translating gives CASSFRGESAQYF. This chain joins TRBV5-5 and TRBJ2-3; D unresolved. The V gene's germline CDR1 is SGHKS and CDR2 YYEKEE (reference sequence). V lost 2 bases and J 10 bases, leaving 14 bases between the germline ends. The CDR3 is 13 residues long.

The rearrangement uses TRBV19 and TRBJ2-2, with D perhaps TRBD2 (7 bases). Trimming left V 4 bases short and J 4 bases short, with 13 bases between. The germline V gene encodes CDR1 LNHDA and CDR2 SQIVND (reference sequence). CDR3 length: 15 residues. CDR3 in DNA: TGTGCCAGTAGTAAAGGCGGGGGCGGCACCGGGGAGCTGTTTTTT. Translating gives CASSKGGGGTGELFF.

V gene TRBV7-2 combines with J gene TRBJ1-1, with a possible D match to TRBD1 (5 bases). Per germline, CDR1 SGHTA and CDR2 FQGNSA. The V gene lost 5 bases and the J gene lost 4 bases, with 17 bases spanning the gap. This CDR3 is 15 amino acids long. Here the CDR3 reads CASSPYRRPGTEAFF. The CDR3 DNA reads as TGTGCCAGCAGCCCCTACAGGAGGCCTGGCACTGAAGCTTTCTTT.

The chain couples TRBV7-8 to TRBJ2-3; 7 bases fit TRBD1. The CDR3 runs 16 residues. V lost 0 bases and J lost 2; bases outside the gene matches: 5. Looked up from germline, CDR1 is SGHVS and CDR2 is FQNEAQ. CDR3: CASSLARGFHTDTQYF. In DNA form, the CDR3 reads TGTGCCAGCAGCTTAGCCAGGGGGTTTCACACAGATACGCAGTATTTT.

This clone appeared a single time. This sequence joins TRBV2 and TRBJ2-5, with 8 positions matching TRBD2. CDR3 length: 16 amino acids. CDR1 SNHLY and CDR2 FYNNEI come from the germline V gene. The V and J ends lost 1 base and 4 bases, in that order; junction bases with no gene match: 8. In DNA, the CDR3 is TGTGCCAGCAGTGAAGACGAGGCCGGGAGGGGAGAGACCCAGTACTTC. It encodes CASSEDEAGRGETQYF.

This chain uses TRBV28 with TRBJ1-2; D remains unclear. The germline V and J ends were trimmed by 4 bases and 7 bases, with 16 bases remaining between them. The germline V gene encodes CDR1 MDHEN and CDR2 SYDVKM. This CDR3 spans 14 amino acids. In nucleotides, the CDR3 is TGTGCCAGCAGTTCCAAACCCGAGGTTCTTGGCTACACCTTC. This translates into CASSSKPEVLGYTF.

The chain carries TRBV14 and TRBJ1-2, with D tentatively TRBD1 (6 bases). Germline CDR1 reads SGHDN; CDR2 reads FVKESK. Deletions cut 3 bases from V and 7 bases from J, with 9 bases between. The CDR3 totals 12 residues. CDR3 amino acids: CASSHNRAGYTF. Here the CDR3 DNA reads TGTGCCAGCAGCCACAACAGGGCTGGCTACACCTTC.

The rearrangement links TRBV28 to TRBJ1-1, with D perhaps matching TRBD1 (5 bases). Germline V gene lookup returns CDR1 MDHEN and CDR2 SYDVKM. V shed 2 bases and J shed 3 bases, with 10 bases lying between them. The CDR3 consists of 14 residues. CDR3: CASSLRDRYTEAFF. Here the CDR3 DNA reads TGTGCCAGCAGTTTACGAGACAGATACACTGAAGCTTTCTTT.

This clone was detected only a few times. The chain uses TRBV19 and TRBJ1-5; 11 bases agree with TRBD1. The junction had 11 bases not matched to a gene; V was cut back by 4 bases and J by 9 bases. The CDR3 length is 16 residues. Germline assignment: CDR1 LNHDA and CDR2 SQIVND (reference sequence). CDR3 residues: CASSTRGTGGVVPQHF. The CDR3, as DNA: TGTGCCAGTAGTACCCGGGGGACAGGGGGTGTCGTGCCCCAGCATTTT.

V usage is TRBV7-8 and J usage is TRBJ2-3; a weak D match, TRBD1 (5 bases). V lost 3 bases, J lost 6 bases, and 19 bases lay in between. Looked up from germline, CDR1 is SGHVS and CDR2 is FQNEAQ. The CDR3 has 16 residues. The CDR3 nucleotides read TGTGCCAGCAGCTTTTTCCGTACCGTGGGGCTGGATACGCAGTATTTT. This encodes CASSFFRTVGLDTQYF.

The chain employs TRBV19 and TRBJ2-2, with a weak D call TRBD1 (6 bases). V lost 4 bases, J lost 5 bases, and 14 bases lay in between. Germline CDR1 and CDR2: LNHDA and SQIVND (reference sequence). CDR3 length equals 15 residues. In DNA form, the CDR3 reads TGTGCCAGTAGTACAGGGGCCCTATGGACCGGGGAGCTGTTTTTT. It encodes CASSTGALWTGELFF.

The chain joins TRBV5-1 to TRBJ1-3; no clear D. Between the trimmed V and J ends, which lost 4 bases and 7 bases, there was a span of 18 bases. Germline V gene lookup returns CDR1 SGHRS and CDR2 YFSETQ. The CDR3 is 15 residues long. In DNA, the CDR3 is TGCGCCAGCAGCCCCACCGGGGTTCGTGGGAACACCATATATTTT. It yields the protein CASSPTGVRGNTIYF. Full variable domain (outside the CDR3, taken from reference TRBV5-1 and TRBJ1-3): KAGVTQTPRYLIKTRGQQVTLSCSPISGHRSVSWYQQTPGQGLQFLFEYFSETQRNKGNFPGRFSGRQFSNSRSEMNVSTLELGDSALYLCASSPTGVRGNTIYFGEGSWLTVV.

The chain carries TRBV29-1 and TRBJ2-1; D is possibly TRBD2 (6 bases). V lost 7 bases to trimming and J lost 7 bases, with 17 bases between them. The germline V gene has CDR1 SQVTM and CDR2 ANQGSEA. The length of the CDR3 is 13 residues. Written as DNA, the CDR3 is TGCAGCGCTAGGAGGGGCTTGACTAATGAGCAGTTCTTC. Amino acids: CSARRGLTNEQFF.

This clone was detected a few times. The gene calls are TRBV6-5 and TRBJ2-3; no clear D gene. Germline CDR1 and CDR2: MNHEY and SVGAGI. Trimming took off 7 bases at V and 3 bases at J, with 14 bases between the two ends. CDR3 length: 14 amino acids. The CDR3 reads CASTTMVGTDTQYF. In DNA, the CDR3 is TGTGCCAGCACTACCATGGTGGGGACAGATACGCAGTATTTT.

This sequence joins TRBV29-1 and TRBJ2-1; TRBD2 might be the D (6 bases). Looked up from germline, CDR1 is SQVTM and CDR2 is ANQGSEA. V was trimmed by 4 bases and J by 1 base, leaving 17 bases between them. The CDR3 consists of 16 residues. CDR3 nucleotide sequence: TGCAGCGTTGGTGGGAGGCCTAGTAGGTCCTACAATGAGCAGTTCTTC. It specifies CSVGGRPSRSYNEQFF.

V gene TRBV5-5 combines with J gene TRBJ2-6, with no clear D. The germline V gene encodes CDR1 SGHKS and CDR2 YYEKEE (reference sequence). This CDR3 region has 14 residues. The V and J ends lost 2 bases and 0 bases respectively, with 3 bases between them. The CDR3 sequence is CASSFSSGANVLTF. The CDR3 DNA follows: TGTGCCAGCAGCTTCAGCTCTGGGGCCAACGTCCTGACTTTC.

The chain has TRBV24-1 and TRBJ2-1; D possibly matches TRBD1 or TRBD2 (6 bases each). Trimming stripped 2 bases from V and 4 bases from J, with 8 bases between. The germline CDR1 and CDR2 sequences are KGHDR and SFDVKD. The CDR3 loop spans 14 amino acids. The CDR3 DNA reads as TGTGCCACCAGTGATTGGAGGGGGTACAATGAGCAGTTCTTC. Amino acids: CATSDWRGYNEQFF.

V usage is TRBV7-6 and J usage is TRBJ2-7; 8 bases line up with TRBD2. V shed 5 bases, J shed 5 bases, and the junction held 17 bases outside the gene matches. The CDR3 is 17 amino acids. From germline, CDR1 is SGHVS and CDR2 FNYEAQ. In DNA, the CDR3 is TGTGCCAGCAGCCCCCGCCGGGGGGTAGCGGGATCTAACGAGCAGTACTTC. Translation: CASSPRRGVAGSNEQYF.

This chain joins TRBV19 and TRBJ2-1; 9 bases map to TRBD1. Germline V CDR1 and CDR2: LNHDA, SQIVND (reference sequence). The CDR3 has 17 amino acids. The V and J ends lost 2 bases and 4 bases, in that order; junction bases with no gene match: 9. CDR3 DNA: TGTGCCAGTAGTATACGGGCACAGGGGGCGGTTTACAATGAGCAGTTCTTC. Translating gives CASSIRAQGAVYNEQFF.

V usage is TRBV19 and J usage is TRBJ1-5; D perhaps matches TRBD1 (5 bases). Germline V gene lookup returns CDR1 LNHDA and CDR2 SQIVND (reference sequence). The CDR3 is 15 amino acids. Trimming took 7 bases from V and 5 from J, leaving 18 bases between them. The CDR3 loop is CASNSGRAGYQPQHF. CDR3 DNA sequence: TGTGCCAGTAATTCAGGGAGGGCGGGGTATCAGCCCCAGCATTTT. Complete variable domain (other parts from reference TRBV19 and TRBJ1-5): DGGITQSPKYLFRKEGQNVTLSCEQNLNHDAMYWYRQDPGQGLRLIYYSQIVNDFQKGDIAEGYSVSREKKESFPLTVTSAQKNPTAFYLCASNSGRAGYQPQHFGDGTRLSIL.

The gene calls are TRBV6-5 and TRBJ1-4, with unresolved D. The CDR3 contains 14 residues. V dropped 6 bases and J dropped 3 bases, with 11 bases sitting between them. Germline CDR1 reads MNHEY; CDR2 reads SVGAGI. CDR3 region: CASRTPLANEKLFF. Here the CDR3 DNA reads TGTGCCAGCAGGACTCCGTTGGCTAATGAAAAACTGTTTTTT.

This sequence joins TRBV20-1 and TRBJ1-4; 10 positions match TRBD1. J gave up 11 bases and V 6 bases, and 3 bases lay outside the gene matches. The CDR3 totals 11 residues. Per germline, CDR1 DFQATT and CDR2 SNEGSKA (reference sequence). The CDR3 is CSAQDRGKLFF. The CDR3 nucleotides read TGCAGTGCACAGGACAGGGGGAAACTGTTTTTT.

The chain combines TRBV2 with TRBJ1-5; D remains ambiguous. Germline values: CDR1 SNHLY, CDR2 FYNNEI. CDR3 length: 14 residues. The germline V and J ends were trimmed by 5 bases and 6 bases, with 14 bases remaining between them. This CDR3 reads CASSQDVSSQPQHF. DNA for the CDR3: TGTGCCAGCAGTCAAGACGTATCAAGTCAGCCCCAGCATTTT.